This is a list of T cell receptor beta chains from one sample in a study of cytomegalovirus exposure and HLA in healthy donors. Libraries were prepared by immunoSEQ multiplex PCR; TCRdb keeps only in-frame clonotypes and omits some of them. The table has 120,000 to 150,000 clones, around two thirds seen once. The source material was PBMCs. The receptors were sampled from a woman between 18 and 29 years old in good health and CMV-seronegative. Both conserved end residues are part of each CDR3.

J | V | length | CDR3
TRBJ2-7 | TRBV5-1 | 14 | CASSSGGGSDEQYF
TRBJ1-1 | TRBV4-3 | 14 | CASSHDRGVTEAFF
TRBJ1-1 | TRBV6-5 | 14 | CASRLQGAATEAFF
TRBJ2-2 | TRBV15 | 17 | CATSRVPGGGDTGELFF
TRBJ2-6 | TRBV19 | 18 | CASSIGQGHVSGANVLTF
TRBJ1-5 | TRBV5-4 | 15 | CASSLGTGSNQPQHF
TRBJ1-2 | TRBV21-1 | 14 | CASSKRDYNYGYTF
TRBJ2-1 | TRBV30 | 15 | CAWSVGTSGRVGQFF
TRBJ1-1 | TRBV6-5 | 14 | CASSYVGHLPSVDF
TRBJ2-1 | TRBV7-2 | 15 | CASSARLSSYNEQFF
TRBJ2-7 | TRBV6-6 | 14 | CASSFGQPSYEQYF
TRBJ1-4 | TRBV5-4 | 14 | CASSPWPSNEKLFF
TRBJ1-4 | TRBV2 | 14 | CASSRQGLSEKLFF
TRBJ1-2 | TRBV4-2 | 15 | CASSQDPIANYGYTF
TRBJ2-3 | TRBV6-7 | 19 | CASSYATSGRGAHTDTQYF
TRBJ2-7 | TRBV6-6 | 15 | CASSSTGDSSYEQYF
TRBJ2-5 | TRBV7-9 | 14 | CASSFVGRQETQYF
TRBJ1-1 | TRBV7-6 | 15 | CASSLGGLMNTEAFF
TRBJ1-2 | TRBV5-4 | 15 | CASSFYQQGVYGYTF
TRBJ2-3 | TRBV29-1 | 17 | CSVEDWAGTGGTDTQYF